The rows below give T cell receptor beta chains drawn from one sample of a study of cytomegalovirus exposure and HLA in healthy donors. TCRdb keeps only in-frame clones here, not all; method: immunoSEQ multiplex PCR. Altogether about 120,000 clones are present, 74% being singletons, with the ten largest covering 2% to 2.5%. Sequenced sample: PBMCs. All receptors derive from a human donor in good health. Both conserved end residues are part of each CDR3. Fields, in order: V gene, CDR3 length, J gene, CDR3 protein.

TRBV5-4	17	TRBJ2-1	CASSFYGGPRSYNEQFF
TRBV6-5	14	TRBJ2-3	CASRRRPRTDTQYF
TRBV10-1	12	TRBJ1-2	CASSGDFCGYTF
TRBV4-3	15	TRBJ2-5	CASSQGTVGQETQYF
TRBV4-3	18	TRBJ1-2	CASSQVVTRMATATGYTF
TRBV6-6	16	TRBJ2-2	CASSPSRRSNTGELFF
TRBV27	14	TRBJ2-3	CASSFLASPDTQYF
TRBV29-1	14	TRBJ2-3	CSSRASGFQDTQYF
TRBV28	11	TRBJ1-1	CASSLVREAFF
TRBV11-2	14	TRBJ2-2	CASSKQGVTGELFF
TRBV9	13	TRBJ2-2	CASSPSTSGELFF
TRBV11-2	15	TRBJ2-2	CASSLVRGGPGELFF
TRBV28	18	TRBJ2-3	CASRTTSGRILRTDTQYF
TRBV27	14	TRBJ1-1	CASSLAGQGIEAFF
TRBV5-1	18	TRBJ2-2	CASSLVLAGERGTGELFF
TRBV21-1	14	TRBJ2-7	CASATYGTTYEQYF
TRBV6-6	12	TRBJ2-1	CASSFNGQEQFF
TRBV7-2	12	TRBJ1-6	CASSAQRSPLHF
TRBV4-3	17	TRBJ2-3	CASSQDGTGEGADTQYF
TRBV27	13	TRBJ2-1	CASIFISTGQQFF
TRBV2	16	TRBJ2-7	CASRRSSGRPSYEQYF
TRBV9	17	TRBJ2-1	CASSLPRTGLSGDEQFF
TRBV5-1	15	TRBJ1-1	CASSLNSEVNTEAFF
TRBV4-2	16	TRBJ2-5	CASSQGAGGPGETQYF
TRBV2	17	TRBJ2-3	CASSGGPGQVTTDTQYF
TRBV10-3	14	TRBJ1-1	CAISAGQGNIEAFF
TRBV27	16	TRBJ2-1	CASSLRASGGYNEQFF
TRBV7-2	16	TRBJ2-2	CALPPPTGLKTGELFF
TRBV4-2	14	TRBJ2-2	CASSQDSNTGELFF
TRBV7-2	14	TRBJ1-1	CASSFPEFRGEAFF
TRBV27	15	.	CASSLEFRSLSEQYF
TRBV7-2	13	TRBJ1-6	CASSHGGDSPLHF
TRBV7-9	13	TRBJ1-1	CASSLQGGTEAFF
TRBV7-9	11	TRBJ2-7	CASSLGGQGAF
TRBV28	13	TRBJ1-5	CASSFQGGQPQHF
TRBV14	19	TRBJ2-3	CASSQADLVVAGGVDTQYF